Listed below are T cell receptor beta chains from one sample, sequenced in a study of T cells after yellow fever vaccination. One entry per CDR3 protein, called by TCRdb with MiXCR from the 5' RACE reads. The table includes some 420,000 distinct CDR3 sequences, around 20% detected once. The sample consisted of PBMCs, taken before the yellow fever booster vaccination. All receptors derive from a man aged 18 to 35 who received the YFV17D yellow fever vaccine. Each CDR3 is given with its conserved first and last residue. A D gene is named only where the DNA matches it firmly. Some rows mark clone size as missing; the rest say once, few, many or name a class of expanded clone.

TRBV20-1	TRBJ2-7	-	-	TGCAGTGCGCTTAGCTGGGGAGACTCCTACGAGCAGTACTTC	CSALSWGDSYEQYF
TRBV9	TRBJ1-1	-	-	TGTGCCAGCAGCGAGCACACGGTGAACACTGAAGCTTTCTTT	CASSEHTVNTEAFF
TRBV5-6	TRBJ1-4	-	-	TGTGCCAGCAGCTTGGCAAGTCAGTATGGTAATGAAAAACTGTTTTTT	CASSLASQYGNEKLFF
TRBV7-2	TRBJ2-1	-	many	TGTGCCAGCAGCTTAGGGCTGCCCGCATACAATGAGCAGTTCTTC	CASSLGLPAYNEQFF
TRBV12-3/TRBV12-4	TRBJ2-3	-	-	TGTGCCAGCAGTTTGTGGGGCTCCACAGATACGCAGTATTTT	CASSLWGSTDTQYF
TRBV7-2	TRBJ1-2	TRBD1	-	TGTGCCAGCAGCTTCGACAGGGAAGGCTACACCTTC	CASSFDREGYTF
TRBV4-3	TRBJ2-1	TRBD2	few	TGCGCCAGCAGCCAAGATCCCGGACTAGCGGCCTCCTACAATGAGCAGTTCTTC	CASSQDPGLAASYNEQFF
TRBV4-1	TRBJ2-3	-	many	TGCGCCAGCAGCCAAGGTCCAGAATCAGATACGCAGTATTTT	CASSQGPESDTQYF
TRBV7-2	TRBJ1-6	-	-	TGTGCCAGCAGCTTAGCGGTGACGGTCTATAATTCACCCCTCCACTTT	CASSLAVTVYNSPLHF
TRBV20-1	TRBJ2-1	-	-	TGCAGTGCTAGAGGGGAAGTGGGCGGCCTCTTCGAGCAGTTCTTC	CSARGEVGGLFEQFF
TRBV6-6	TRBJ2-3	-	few	TGTGCCAGCAGCCCCCCTGTAAGCACAGATACGCAGTATTTT	CASSPPVSTDTQYF
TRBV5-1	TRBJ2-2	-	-	TGCGCCACCGCGGAGGGTCTAAACACCGGGGAGCTGTTTTTT	CATAEGLNTGELFF
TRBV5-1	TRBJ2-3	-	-	TGCGCCAGCACCAGCGAGGGTGATACGCAGTATTTT	CASTSEGDTQYF
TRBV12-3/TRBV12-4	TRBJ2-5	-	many	TGTGCCAGCAGTCTTGGACCCCAAGAGACCCAGTACTTC	CASSLGPQETQYF
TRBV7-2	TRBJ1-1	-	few	TGTGCCAGCAGCTTTCAGTGGGCAGGGAACACTGAAGCTTTCTTT	CASSFQWAGNTEAFF
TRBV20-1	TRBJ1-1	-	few	TGCAGTGCTACCCCCCGGTTCACTGAAGCTTTCTTT	CSATPRFTEAFF
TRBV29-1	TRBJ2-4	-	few	TGCAGCGTTGTTGGCAGTCTCTCGGCCAAAAACATTCAGTACTTC	CSVVGSLSAKNIQYF
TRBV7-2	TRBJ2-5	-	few	TGTGCCAGCAGCCCTGGCGGGATGGGAGAGACCCAGTACTTC	CASSPGGMGETQYF
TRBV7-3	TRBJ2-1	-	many	TGTGCCAGCAGCCGGGGCGGCTCCTACAATGAGCAGTTCTTC	CASSRGGSYNEQFF
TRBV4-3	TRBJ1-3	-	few	TGCGCCAGCAGCCAAGTTGGTGAAGGGTTCGGAAACACCATATATTTT	CASSQVGEGFGNTIYF
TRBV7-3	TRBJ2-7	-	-	TGTGCCAGCAGCCCTAGGCACGGACCCTACGAGCAGTACTTC	CASSPRHGPYEQYF
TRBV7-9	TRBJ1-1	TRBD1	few	TGTGCCAGCAGCCCAAGAGGGGACAGGAACACTGAAGCTTTCTTT	CASSPRGDRNTEAFF
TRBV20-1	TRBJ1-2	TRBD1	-	TGCAGTGCTAGAGAGGGGACAGCGTTGCCTTATGGCTACACCTTC	CSAREGTALPYGYTF
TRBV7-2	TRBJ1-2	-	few	TGTGCCAGCAGCTTGTTAAGGGCTCTGTCTACGGGCTACACCTTC	CASSLLRALSTGYTF
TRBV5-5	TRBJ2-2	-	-	TGTGCCAGCAGGTCTCATCAGGGTACCGGGGAGCTGTTTTTT	CASRSHQGTGELFF
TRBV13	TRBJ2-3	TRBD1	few	TGTGCCAGCAGCCTACGGACAGGGTTGGTCCCGCAGTATTTT	CASSLRTGLVPQYF
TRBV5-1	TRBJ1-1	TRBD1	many	TGCGCCAGCAGCTTTATGACAGGGGCTACTGAAGCTTTCTTT	CASSFMTGATEAFF
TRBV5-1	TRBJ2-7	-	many	TGCGCCAGCAGCTTGCACACAGATACTTACGAGCAGTACTTC	CASSLHTDTYEQYF
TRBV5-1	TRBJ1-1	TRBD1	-	TGCGCCAGCAGCTTCCGGACAGGGAGAGTTGAAGCTTTCTTT	CASSFRTGRVEAFF
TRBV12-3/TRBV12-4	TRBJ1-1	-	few	TGTGCCAGCAGTTTAGGAACAGAGAACACTGAAGCTTTCTTT	CASSLGTENTEAFF
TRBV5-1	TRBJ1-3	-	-	TGCGCCAGCAGCTTGCCCCCCCAGGGAACACCCGGAAACACCATATATTTT	CASSLPPQGTPGNTIYF
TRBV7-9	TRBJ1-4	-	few	TGTGCCAGCAGCGGCCCAGGGTTTCGGATTGAAAAACTGTTTTTT	CASSGPGFRIEKLFF